One sample yielded the 10 T cell receptor beta chains listed below, sequenced in a study of blood T cell repertoires in COVID-19. The data were produced by immunoSEQ multiplex PCR, yet TCRdb's version contains in-frame clones alone and is incomplete. The sample includes about 310,000 clones, 90% of them seen just once. What was sequenced was peripheral blood. The receptors here all came from a woman aged 40-49 years with COVID-19, enrolled during active disease.

The rearrangement uses TRBV28 and TRBJ2-4; 8 nucleotides line up with TRBD2. Germline CDR1 reads MDHEN; CDR2 reads SYDVKM. This CDR3 comprises 17 residues. J lost 0 bases, V lost 4 bases, and 8 bases had no gene match. The CDR3 loop is CASSSLAGGIAKNIQYF. CDR3 coding DNA: TGTGCCAGCAGTTCTTTGGCGGGGGGTATAGCCAAAAACATTCAGTACTTC.

The V call is TRBV4-2, the J call TRBJ1-5; 7 bases match TRBD1. V shed 3 bases, J shed 2 bases, and the junction held 4 bases outside the gene matches. Germline loops: CDR1 LGHNA, CDR2 YNFKEQ. This CDR3 is built from 15 residues. The CDR3 nucleotides are TGTGCCAGCAGCCATGGAGACAGGGGCAATCAGCCCCAGCATTTT. Its translation is CASSHGDRGNQPQHF.

This clone was counted a single time. This chain uses TRBV6-5 with TRBJ2-7; the D gene is possibly TRBD2 (6 bases). The CDR3 spans 13 residues. Trimming shortened V by 9 bases and J by 7 bases, and 19 bases separated the two germline ends. Germline CDR1 MNHEY, CDR2 SVGAGI. CDR3 bases: TGTGCCAGTTCATGGAAGGGGAGGTGGGAGCAGTACTTC. As protein: CASSWKGRWEQYF.

J is TRBJ2-7 and V is TRBV6-2 or TRBV6-3; 8 nucleotides line up with TRBD2. Germline values: CDR1 MNHEY, CDR2 SVGEGT. V shed 0 bases, J shed 7 bases, and the junction held 14 bases outside the gene matches. This CDR3 contains 17 residues. CDR3: CASSYSSASGLAGEQYF. CDR3 sequence (DNA): TGTGCCAGCAGTTACTCGTCCGCTAGCGGGTTAGCGGGTGAGCAGTACTTC.

V and J are TRBV7-2 and TRBJ1-4; 10 bases are a match to TRBD1. The CDR3 loop spans 17 amino acids. The junction had 9 bases not matched to a gene; V was cut back by 5 bases and J by 3 bases. Germline assignment: CDR1 SGHTA and CDR2 FQGNSA. This CDR3 reads CASSPRGDRGPNEKLFF. Here the CDR3 DNA reads TGTGCCAGCAGCCCTAGGGGGGACAGGGGACCTAATGAAAAACTGTTTTTT.

The genes are TRBV4-1 and TRBJ1-6; TRBD1 matches at 9 bases. V shed 3 bases and J 9 bases; nucleotides not matched to a gene: 6. There are 15 residues in the CDR3. Germline V gene lookup returns CDR1 MGHRA and CDR2 YSYEKL. CDR3 bases: TGCGCCAGCAGCCACCCCGGGACAGGGACTTCACCCCTCCACTTT. Translating it yields CASSHPGTGTSPLHF.

The chain is built from TRBV2 and TRBJ1-6; perhaps TRBD1 as D (6 bases). The CDR3 is 14 amino acids. Germline lookup yields CDR1 SNHLY and CDR2 FYNNEI. V dropped 8 bases and J dropped 7 bases, with 15 bases sitting between them. The CDR3 here is CASGGRTANSPLHF. CDR3 coding DNA: TGTGCCAGCGGAGGAAGGACAGCAAATTCACCCCTCCACTTT. The entire variable domain, with the rest obtained from reference TRBV2 and TRBJ1-6, is as follows: EPEVTQTPSHQVTQMGQEVILRCVPISNHLYFYWYRQILGQKVEFLVSFYNNEISEKSEIFDDQFSVERPDGSNFTLKIRSTKLEDSAMYFCASGGRTANSPLHFGNGTRLTVT.

This sequence joins TRBV19 and TRBJ1-3, with D possibly TRBD1 on 6 matching bases. V lost 9 bases, J lost 4 bases, and 16 bases lay in between. Per germline, CDR1 LNHDA and CDR2 SQIVND (reference sequence). The CDR3 is made up of 14 amino acids. The CDR3 loop is CASHQGTRGNTIYF. The CDR3 DNA follows: TGTGCCAGCCATCAGGGGACGAGGGGAAACACCATATATTTT.

The V call is TRBV7-9, the J call TRBJ2-1, with 10 bases that match TRBD2. J gave up 10 bases and V 1 base, and 7 bases lay outside the gene matches. CDR1 and CDR2 (germline): SEHNR, FQNEAQ (reference sequence). This CDR3 has 15 residues. In DNA, the CDR3 is TGTGCCAGCAGCTTAGGTTTAGCGGGGGGCCCCGAGCAGTTCTTC. It codes for CASSLGLAGGPEQFF.

Written as DNA, the CDR3 is TGTGCCAGCAGCGCTAACAGGGCTGGAAACACCATATATTTT. Translated: CASSANRAGNTIYF. The chain combines TRBV7-8 with TRBJ1-3; tentative D call: TRBD1 (6 bases). CDR1 is SGHVS, CDR2 FQNEAQ, per germline. This CDR3 contains 14 residues. V gave up 5 bases and J gave up 2 bases, with 10 bases separating them.